Below, 29 T cell receptor beta chains from the same sample are listed, as sequenced in a study of shared clonotypes between healthy human individuals. Profiling relied on immunoSEQ multiplex PCR, and the TCRdb table lists in-frame clones only, not all of them. The repertoire holds a few million clones, with 85% to 95% as singletons. The sample comprised naive CD4+ T cells from PBMCs. Indicated subset: CD45RA+ positively selected. These receptors were taken from a man aged 18 to 29 in good health. Some clones in this sample may be carry-over from other donors' samples.

The chain combines TRBV10-3 with TRBJ2-3; D may match TRBD1 or TRBD2 (5 bases each). Per germline, CDR1 ENHRY and CDR2 SYGVKD. V lost 3 bases and J lost 0, with 13 bases in between. CDR3 length: 16 amino acids. CDR3 coding DNA: TGTGCCATCAGTGACCGGGGCGGGTCTAGCACAGATACGCAGTATTTT. Encoded protein: CAISDRGGSSTDTQYF.

The gene calls are TRBV28 and TRBJ1-3; no firm D call. Germline V gene lookup returns CDR1 MDHEN and CDR2 SYDVKM. V was pared by 4 bases and J by 0 bases, with 7 bases between. CDR3 length: 14 residues. CDR3 nucleotide sequence: TGTGCCAGCAGTTCACATCCCTCTGGAAACACCATATATTTT. It specifies CASSSHPSGNTIYF.

The gene calls are TRBV4-1 and TRBJ2-4; a weak D match, TRBD2 (5 bases). CDR1 is MGHRA and CDR2 is YSYEKL in the germline V gene. There are 13 residues in the CDR3. The germline V and J ends were trimmed by 1 base and 11 bases, with 12 bases remaining between them. CDR3 bases: TGCGCCAGCAGCCAAGGTGCGGGCAGCTTTCAGTACTTC. It yields the protein CASSQGAGSFQYF.

The chain employs TRBV28 and TRBJ1-1, with TRBD1 matching 7 bases. J lost 1 base, V lost 11 bases, and 13 bases had no gene match. From germline, CDR1 is MDHEN and CDR2 SYDVKM. This CDR3 is built from 15 residues. CDR3 region: CAGGMGGQANTEAFF. The DNA for the CDR3 is TGTGCCGGGGGGATGGGAGGACAGGCGAACACTGAAGCTTTCTTT.

J is TRBJ1-3 and V is TRBV6-5; the D is unclear. The V gene's germline CDR1 is MNHEY and CDR2 SVGAGI. The length of the CDR3 is 15 residues. Between the trimmed V and J ends, which lost 4 bases and 0 bases, there was a span of 10 bases. The CDR3 sequence: CASSSLPSSGNTIYF. The CDR3 DNA follows: TGTGCCAGCAGTTCTCTGCCGAGCTCTGGAAACACCATATATTTT.

The CDR3 loop reads CAWSVLPSGICLVPYF. The CDR3 DNA sequence: TGTGCCTGGAGTGTACTTCCTAGCGGAATATGCCTTGTACCGTACTTC. This chain links TRBV30 with TRBJ2-7; TRBD2 matches at 7 bases. CDR1 is GTSNPN and CDR2 is SVGIG in the germline V gene (reference sequence). V gave up 0 bases and J gave up 12 bases; unmatched junction bases: 20. The CDR3 covers 16 residues.

J is TRBJ2-7 and V is TRBV15, with no clear D. The CDR3 spans 15 residues. The V gene's germline CDR1 is LNHNV and CDR2 YYDKDF (reference sequence). V lost 0 bases to trimming and J lost 6 bases, with 15 bases between them. As DNA, the CDR3 is TGTGCCACCAGCAGAGAAAGACGTGGGGTCTCCGAGCAGTACTTC. Translated: CATSRERRGVSEQYF.

The chain links TRBV7-2 to TRBJ2-3; possible D gene TRBD2, 6 bases. CDR1 is SGHTA and CDR2 is FQGNSA in the germline V gene. This CDR3 has 16 residues. V shed 2 bases and J shed 4 bases, with 16 bases lying between them. The CDR3 nucleotides read TGTGCCAGCAGCTTAAGACTAGATCTGGTCGCAGATACGCAGTATTTT. Residues: CASSLRLDLVADTQYF.

Regarding this clone: The identical CDR3 is also encoded by other nucleotide sequences in the sample. The V gene is TRBV18, the J gene TRBJ1-4; D possibly corresponds to TRBD1 (5 bases). Germline V gene lookup returns CDR1 KGHSH and CDR2 LQKENI. The CDR3 has 13 amino acids. The ends were cut back, 2 bases at V and 4 bases at J, with 5 bases in the middle. CDR3 in amino acids: CASSPGGNEKLFF. Here the CDR3 DNA reads TGTGCCAGCTCACCAGGGGGTAATGAAAAACTGTTTTTT.

V gene TRBV19 combines with J gene TRBJ2-1; D possibly matches TRBD1 or TRBD2 (5 bases each). This CDR3 has 16 amino acids. V was pared by 5 bases and J by 6 bases, with 20 bases between. Germline V gene sequence: CDR1 LNHDA, CDR2 SQIVND (reference sequence). The CDR3 DNA is TGTGCCAGTAGTTTACTGAGAGGGGCTGGGGGCAATGAGCAGTTCTTC. Amino acid sequence: CASSLLRGAGGNEQFF.

V gene TRBV6-5 combines with J gene TRBJ2-1; TRBD2 matches at 9 bases. The germline V gene has CDR1 MNHEY and CDR2 SVGAGI. The CDR3 has 15 amino acids. After removal of 2 bases from V and 6 bases from J, the junction contained 5 bases not matched to a gene. This CDR3 is CASSYPRSGSNEQFF. The DNA for the CDR3 is TGTGCCAGCAGTTACCCCCGTAGCGGGAGCAATGAGCAGTTCTTC.

The CDR3: CASSTTGQPNSPLHF. The CDR3 DNA sequence: TGTGCCAGCTCTACCACGGGACAGCCCAATTCACCCCTCCACTTT. V is TRBV18 and J is TRBJ1-6; 7 bases line up with TRBD1. Germline lookup yields CDR1 KGHSH and CDR2 LQKENI. V trimming: 6 bases; J trimming: 7 bases; junction bases outside the gene matches: 9. CDR3 size: 15 residues. The whole variable domain, remainder taken from reference TRBV18 and TRBJ1-6, is NAGVMQNPRHLVRRRGQEARLRCSPMKGHSHVYWYRQLPEEGLKFMVYLQKENIIDESGMPKERFSAEFPKEGPSILRIQQVVRGDSAAYFCASSTTGQPNSPLHFGNGTRLTVT.

This clone has a single count. J is TRBJ2-1 and V is TRBV28, with a weak D call TRBD2 (5 bases). This CDR3 region has 16 residues. V was clipped by 6 bases and J by 10 bases, with 25 bases between them. CDR1 MDHEN and CDR2 SYDVKM come from the germline V gene. CDR3 DNA sequence: TGTGCCAGCAGCCCACCGTCCCCTGTGCGGGTCGGGGAGCAGTTCTTC. Protein: CASSPPSPVRVGEQFF.

Turning to this clone: Other DNA sequences in the sample encode the same CDR3. The CDR3 protein is CASSGGLAGYYEQYF. The CDR3 coding sequence is TGTGCCAGCAGTGGGGGGCTAGCGGGATACTACGAGCAGTACTTC. The chain uses TRBV2 and TRBJ2-7; 9 bases are shared with TRBD2. V trimming: 4 bases; J trimming: 3 bases; junction bases outside the gene matches: 7. Germline lookup yields CDR1 SNHLY and CDR2 FYNNEI. The CDR3 loop spans 15 amino acids.

Turning to this clone: Other DNA sequences within the sample encode an identical CDR3. The V and J genes are TRBV6-1 and TRBJ1-4; D is unresolved. Trimming cost V 5 bases and J 5 bases, with 6 bases left between them. Germline assignment: CDR1 MNHNS and CDR2 SASEGT. CDR3 length: 12 residues. The CDR3 region has the DNA TGTGCCAGCAGTAGGACCAATGAAAAACTGTTTTTT. Its protein product is CASSRTNEKLFF.

The chain's CDR3 is CASKQGWGGYTF. Here the CDR3 DNA reads TGTGCCTCCAAACAGGGGTGGGGTGGCTACACCTTC. This chain links TRBV30 with TRBJ1-2; 7 bases are a match to TRBD1. CDR1 and CDR2 from the germline V gene are GTSNPN and SVGIG (reference sequence). V lost 7 bases to trimming and J lost 7 bases; unmatched junction nucleotides: 9. The CDR3 length is 12 residues.

The chain is built from TRBV7-3 and TRBJ2-3; possibly TRBD1 for D (6 bases). V lost 5 bases to trimming and J lost 2 bases, with 14 bases between them. The CDR3 length is 15 residues. Germline CDR1 reads SGHTA; CDR2 reads FQGTGA. This CDR3 is CASSRRRTDTDTQYF. The CDR3 nucleotides read TGTGCCAGCAGCCGCCGGAGGACAGACACAGATACGCAGTATTTT.

The chain joins TRBV7-2 to TRBJ2-7; D gene unclear. The ends were cut back, 1 base at V and 1 base at J, with 14 bases in the middle. CDR3 size: 16 residues. In germline, CDR1 is SGHTA, CDR2 FQGNSA. CDR3 coding DNA: TGTGCCAGCAGCTTAGGCCTACCCGGCCTTTCCTACGAGCAGTACTTC. It translates to CASSLGLPGLSYEQYF.

This clone showed up just once. This chain uses TRBV5-1 with TRBJ1-3, with 7 bases identical to TRBD1. Trimming cost V 4 bases and J 3 bases; bases outside gene matches: 10. The CDR3 is 16 amino acids. In germline, CDR1 is SGHRS, CDR2 YFSETQ. The DNA of the CDR3 is TGCGCCAGCAGCCCGGGACAGCGGCTTAGTGGAAACACCATATATTTT. Amino acids: CASSPGQRLSGNTIYF.

V is TRBV2 and J is TRBJ2-2; possible D gene TRBD1, 6 bases. CDR1 and CDR2 (germline): SNHLY, FYNNEI. V lost 5 bases, J lost 7 bases, and 8 bases lay in between. The CDR3 runs 12 residues. Written as DNA, the CDR3 is TGTGCCAGCAGTACAGGGTTCGGGGAGCTGTTTTTT. Amino acid sequence: CASSTGFGELFF.

The rearrangement links TRBV5-4 to TRBJ2-1, with TRBD2 identical over 13 bases. V gave up 4 bases and J gave up 6 bases; unmatched junction bases: 4. The CDR3 consists of 15 residues. Per the germline V gene, CDR1 is SGHNT and CDR2 is YYREEE (reference sequence). Here the CDR3 reads CASSEGTSGTNEQFF. The CDR3 DNA is TGTGCCAGCAGCGAAGGGACTAGCGGGACCAATGAGCAGTTCTTC.

CDR3 loop: CASRTRTDLRPYEQYF. In nucleotides, the CDR3 is TGTGCCAGCAGAACCCGGACTGACCTTAGACCCTACGAGCAGTACTTC. The chain is built from TRBV6-6 and TRBJ2-7; D is possibly TRBD2 (5 bases). Germline-derived CDR1 and CDR2 are MNHNY and SVGAGI (reference sequence). The CDR3 totals 16 residues. Between the trimmed V and J ends, which lost 6 bases and 2 bases, there was a span of 20 bases.

This chain links TRBV5-4 with TRBJ2-7; TRBD1 agrees at 7 bases. Germline assignment: CDR1 SGHNT and CDR2 YYREEE (reference sequence). The CDR3 covers 13 residues. V was pared by 4 bases and J by 2 bases, with 3 bases of the junction left unmatched. The CDR3 DNA is TGTGCCAGCAGCATAGACAGGGCCTACGAGCAGTACTTC. Translating it yields CASSIDRAYEQYF.

This rearrangement joins TRBV18 to TRBJ1-2, with a weak D call TRBD1 (5 bases). Per germline, CDR1 KGHSH and CDR2 LQKENI. The CDR3 runs to 14 residues. Trimming removed 3 bases at V and 3 bases at J, with 11 bases between. The CDR3 region has the DNA TGTGCCAGCTCACCGTCGGGGGGACACTATGGCTACACCTTC. Protein sequence: CASSPSGGHYGYTF.

The V and J genes are TRBV28 and TRBJ1-1; D is ambiguous. V was pared by 1 base and J by 0 bases, with 6 bases between. The CDR3 spans 14 residues. Per the germline V gene, CDR1 is MDHEN and CDR2 is SYDVKM. This chain's CDR3 is CASSLLLLNTEAFF. The CDR3 region has the DNA TGTGCCAGCAGTTTATTACTCCTGAACACTGAAGCTTTCTTT. The whole variable domain, filled in from reference TRBV28 and TRBJ1-1, reads DVKVTQSSRYLVKRTGEKVFLECVQDMDHENMFWYRQDPGLGLRLIYFSYDVKMKEKGDIPEGYSVSREKKERFSLILESASTNQTSMYLCASSLLLLNTEAFFGQGTRLTVV.

This chain joins TRBV27 and TRBJ2-7; D gene uncertain. V gave up 9 bases and J gave up 0 bases, with 12 bases separating them. CDR1 and CDR2 from the germline V gene are MNHEY and SMNVEV (reference sequence). The CDR3 consists of 13 residues. DNA for the CDR3: TGTGCCAGGATGGTGGAGAGCTCCTACGAGCAGTACTTC. Amino acid sequence: CARMVESSYEQYF.

J is TRBJ2-2 and V is TRBV19; maybe TRBD1 (6 bases). From germline, CDR1 is LNHDA and CDR2 SQIVND (reference sequence). Trimming cost V 3 bases and J 6 bases, with 14 bases left between them. The CDR3 runs 15 residues. In DNA, the CDR3 is TGTGCCAGTAGTATCTATAGGGACACTTCCGGGGAGCTGTTTTTT. It encodes CASSIYRDTSGELFF.

Note on this clone: The junction does not match germline at one end; this may be a read error. CDR3 sequence reads: CAIGETSGRAGGANVLTF. CDR3 coding DNA: TGTGCCATCGGTGAGACTAGCGGGAGGGCCGGTGGGGCCAACGTCCTGACTTTC. The genes are TRBV10-3 and TRBJ2-6, with 14 bases identical to TRBD2. This CDR3 contains 18 residues. Germline-derived CDR1 and CDR2 are ENHRY and SYGVKD.

V usage is TRBV6-6 and J usage is TRBJ2-5; weak D call: TRBD2 (6 bases). Germline CDR1 MNHNY, CDR2 SVGAGI (reference sequence). This CDR3 is 14 amino acids long. The V end lost 2 bases, the J end lost 5 bases, and 12 bases lay between the germline ends. Written as DNA, the CDR3 is TGTGCCAGCAGTTACGCGGGGCGGAGGGAGACCCAGTACTTC. It codes for CASSYAGRRETQYF.